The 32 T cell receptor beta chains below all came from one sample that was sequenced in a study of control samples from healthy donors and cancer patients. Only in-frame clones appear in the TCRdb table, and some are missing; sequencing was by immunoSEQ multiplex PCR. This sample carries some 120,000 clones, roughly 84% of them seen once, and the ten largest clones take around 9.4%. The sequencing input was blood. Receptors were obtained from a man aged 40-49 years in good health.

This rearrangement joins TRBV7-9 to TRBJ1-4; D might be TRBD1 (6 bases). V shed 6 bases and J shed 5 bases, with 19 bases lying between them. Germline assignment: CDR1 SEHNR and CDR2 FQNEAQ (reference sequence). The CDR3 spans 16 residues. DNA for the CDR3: TGTGCCAGCAGAATTATAGGCGGGGGGCTGAATGAAAAACTGTTTTTT. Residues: CASRIIGGGLNEKLFF.

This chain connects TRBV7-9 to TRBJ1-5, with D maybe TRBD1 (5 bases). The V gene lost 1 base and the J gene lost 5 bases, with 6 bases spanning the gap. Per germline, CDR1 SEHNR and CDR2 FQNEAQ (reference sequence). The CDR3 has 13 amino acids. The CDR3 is CASSLEGYQPQHF. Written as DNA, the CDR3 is TGTGCCAGCAGCTTAGAGGGGTATCAGCCCCAGCATTTT.

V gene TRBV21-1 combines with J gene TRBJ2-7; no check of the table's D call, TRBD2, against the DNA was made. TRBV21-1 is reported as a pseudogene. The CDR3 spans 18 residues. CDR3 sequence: CASSKAKPSRGPSYEQYF. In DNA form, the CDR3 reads TGTGCCAGCAGCAAAGCCAAACCGTCGCGGGGCCCCTCCTACGAGCAGTACTTC.

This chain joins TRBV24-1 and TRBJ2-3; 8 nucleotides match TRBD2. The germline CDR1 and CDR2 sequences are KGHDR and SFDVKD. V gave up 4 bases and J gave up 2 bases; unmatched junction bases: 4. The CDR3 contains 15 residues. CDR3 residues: CATSEAGEHTDTQYF. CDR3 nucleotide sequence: TGTGCCACCAGTGAAGCGGGGGAGCACACAGATACGCAGTATTTT.

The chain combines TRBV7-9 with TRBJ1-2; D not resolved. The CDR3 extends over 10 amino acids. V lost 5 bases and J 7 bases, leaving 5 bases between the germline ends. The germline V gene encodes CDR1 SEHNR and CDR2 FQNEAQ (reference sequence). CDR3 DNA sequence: TGTGCCAGCAGCGGAGGTGGCTACACCTTC. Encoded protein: CASSGGGYTF.

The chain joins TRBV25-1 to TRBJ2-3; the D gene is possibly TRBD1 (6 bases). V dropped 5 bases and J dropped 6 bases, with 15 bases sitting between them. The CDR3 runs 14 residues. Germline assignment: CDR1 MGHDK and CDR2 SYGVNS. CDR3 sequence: CASSFEKGEDTQYF. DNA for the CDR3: TGTGCCAGCAGTTTTGAAAAGGGGGAGGATACGCAGTATTTT.

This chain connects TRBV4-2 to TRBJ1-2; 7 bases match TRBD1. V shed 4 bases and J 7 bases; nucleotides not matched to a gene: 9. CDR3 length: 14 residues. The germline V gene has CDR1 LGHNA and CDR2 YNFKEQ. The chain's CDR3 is CASSLPQGRGGYTF. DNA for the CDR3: TGTGCCAGCAGCCTACCACAGGGGAGGGGTGGCTACACCTTC.

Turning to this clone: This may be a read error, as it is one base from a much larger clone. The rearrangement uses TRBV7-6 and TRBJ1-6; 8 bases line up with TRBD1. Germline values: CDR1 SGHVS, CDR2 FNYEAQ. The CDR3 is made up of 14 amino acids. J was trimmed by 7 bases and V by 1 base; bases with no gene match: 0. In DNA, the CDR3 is TGTGCCAGCAGCTTAGGGACAGGGAATTCACCCCTCCACTTT. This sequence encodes CASSLGTGNSPLHF.

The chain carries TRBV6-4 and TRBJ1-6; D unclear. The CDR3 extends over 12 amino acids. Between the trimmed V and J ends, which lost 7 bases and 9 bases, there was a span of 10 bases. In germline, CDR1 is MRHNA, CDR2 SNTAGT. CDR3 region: CASTGSGSPLHF. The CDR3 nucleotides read TGTGCCAGCACAGGTTCCGGTTCACCCCTCCACTTT.

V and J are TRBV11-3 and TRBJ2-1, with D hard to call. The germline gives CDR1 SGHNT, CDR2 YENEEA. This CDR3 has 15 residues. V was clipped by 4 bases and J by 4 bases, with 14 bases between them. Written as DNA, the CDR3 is TGTGCCAGCAGCTCCTTGACCGCCCGATACAATGAGCAGTTCTTC. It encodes CASSSLTARYNEQFF. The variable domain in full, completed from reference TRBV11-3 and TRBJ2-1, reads EAGVVQSPRYKIIEKKQPVAFWCNPISGHNTLYWYLQNLGQGPELLIRYENEEAVDDSQLPKDRFSAERLKGVDSTLKIQPAELGDSAVYLCASSSLTARYNEQFFGPGTRLTVL.

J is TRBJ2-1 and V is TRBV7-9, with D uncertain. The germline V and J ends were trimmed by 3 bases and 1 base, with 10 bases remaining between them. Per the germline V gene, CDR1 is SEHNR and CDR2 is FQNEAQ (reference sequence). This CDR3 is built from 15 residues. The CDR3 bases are TGTGCCAGCAGCTTTGCCTCGAGTTCCTACAATGAGCAGTTCTTC. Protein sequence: CASSFASSSYNEQFF.

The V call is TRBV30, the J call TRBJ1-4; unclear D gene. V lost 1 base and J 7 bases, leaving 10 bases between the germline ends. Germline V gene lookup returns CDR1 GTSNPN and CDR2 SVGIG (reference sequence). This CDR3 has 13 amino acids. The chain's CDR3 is CAWSGGIVEKLFF. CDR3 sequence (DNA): TGTGCCTGGAGTGGGGGAATAGTTGAAAAACTGTTTTTT.

CDR3 DNA: TGTGCCAGCAGCTTAAGGGGGGTTGGTGAAAAACTGTTTTTT. It yields the protein CASSLRGVGEKLFF. The chain is built from TRBV7-9 and TRBJ1-4, with a possible D match to TRBD1 (6 bases). Between the trimmed V and J ends, which lost 2 bases and 7 bases, there was a span of 11 bases. Germline V CDR1 and CDR2: SEHNR, FQNEAQ (reference sequence). The CDR3 length is 14 residues.

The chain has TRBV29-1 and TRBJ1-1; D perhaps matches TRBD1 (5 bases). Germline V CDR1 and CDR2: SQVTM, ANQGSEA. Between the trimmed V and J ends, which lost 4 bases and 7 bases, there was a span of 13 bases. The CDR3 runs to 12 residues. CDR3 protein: CSVALGADEAFF. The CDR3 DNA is TGCAGCGTTGCTCTTGGGGCGGATGAAGCTTTCTTT.

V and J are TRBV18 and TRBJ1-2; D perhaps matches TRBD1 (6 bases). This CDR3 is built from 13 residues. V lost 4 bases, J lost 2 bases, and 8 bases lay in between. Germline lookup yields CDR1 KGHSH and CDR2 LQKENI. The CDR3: CASSLDSNYGYTF. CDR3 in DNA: TGTGCCAGCTCACTGGACAGCAACTATGGCTACACCTTC.

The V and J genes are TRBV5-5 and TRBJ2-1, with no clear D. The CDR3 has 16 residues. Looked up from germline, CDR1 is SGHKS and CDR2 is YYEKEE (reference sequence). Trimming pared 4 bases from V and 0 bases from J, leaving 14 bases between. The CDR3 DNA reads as TGTGCCAGCAGCACGACTCTTGCGAGCTCCTACAATGAGCAGTTCTTC. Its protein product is CASSTTLASSYNEQFF.

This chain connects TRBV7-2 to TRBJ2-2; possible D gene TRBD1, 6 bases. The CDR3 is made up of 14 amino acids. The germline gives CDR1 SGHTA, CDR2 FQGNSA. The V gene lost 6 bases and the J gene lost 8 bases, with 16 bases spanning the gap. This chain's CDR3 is CASSPQPGTGELFF. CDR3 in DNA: TGTGCCAGCAGTCCGCAACCCGGGACAGGGGAGCTGTTTTTT.

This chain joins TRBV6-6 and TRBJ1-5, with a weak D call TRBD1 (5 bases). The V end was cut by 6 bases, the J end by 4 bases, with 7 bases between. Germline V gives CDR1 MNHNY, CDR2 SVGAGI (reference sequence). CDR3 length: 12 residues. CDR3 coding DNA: TGTGCCAGCAGGACAGAAAATCAGCCCCAGCATTTT. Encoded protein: CASRTENQPQHF.

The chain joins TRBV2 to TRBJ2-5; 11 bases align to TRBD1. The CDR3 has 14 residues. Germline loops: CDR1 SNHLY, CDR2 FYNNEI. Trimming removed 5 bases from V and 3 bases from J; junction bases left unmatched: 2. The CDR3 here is CASSLGQGEETQYF. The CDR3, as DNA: TGTGCCAGCAGTTTGGGACAGGGGGAAGAGACCCAGTACTTC.

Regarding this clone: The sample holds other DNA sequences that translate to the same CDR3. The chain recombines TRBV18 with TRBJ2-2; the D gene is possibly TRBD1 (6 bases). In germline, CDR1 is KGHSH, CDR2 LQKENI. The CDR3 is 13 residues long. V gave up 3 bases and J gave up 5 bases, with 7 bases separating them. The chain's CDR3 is CASSPQGTGELFF. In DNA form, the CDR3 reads TGTGCCAGCTCACCGCAGGGGACCGGGGAGCTGTTTTTT.

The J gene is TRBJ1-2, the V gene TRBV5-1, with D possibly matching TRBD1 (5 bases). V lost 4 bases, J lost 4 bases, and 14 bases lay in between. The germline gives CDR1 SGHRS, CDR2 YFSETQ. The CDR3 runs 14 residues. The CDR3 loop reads CASSLRQRFYGYTF. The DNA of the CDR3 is TGCGCCAGCAGCCTACGACAGAGATTCTATGGCTACACCTTC.

The CDR3 loop reads CASSEGYEQYF. The DNA of the CDR3 is TGTGCCAGCAGTGAGGGCTACGAGCAGTACTTC. The chain couples TRBV6-1 to TRBJ2-7; D ambiguous. With 3 bases removed from V and 3 bases from J, the gap between germline ends came to 3 bases. The CDR3 contains 11 residues. Germline CDR1 and CDR2: MNHNS and SASEGT.

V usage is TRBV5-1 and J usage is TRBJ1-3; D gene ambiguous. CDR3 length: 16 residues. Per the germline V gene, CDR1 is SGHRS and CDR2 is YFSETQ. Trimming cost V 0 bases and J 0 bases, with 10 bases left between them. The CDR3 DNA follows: TGCGCCAGCAGCTTGGCACTTAGCGGCTCTGGAAACACCATATATTTT. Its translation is CASSLALSGSGNTIYF.

This CDR3 reads CASSSRVRNEQFF. CDR3 bases: TGTGCCAGCAGCTCCCGGGTCCGGAATGAGCAGTTCTTC. The V call is TRBV7-2, the J call TRBJ2-1; D is unclear. CDR3 size: 13 residues. V shed 4 bases and J shed 7 bases, with 11 bases lying between them. CDR1 and CDR2 (germline): SGHTA, FQGNSA.

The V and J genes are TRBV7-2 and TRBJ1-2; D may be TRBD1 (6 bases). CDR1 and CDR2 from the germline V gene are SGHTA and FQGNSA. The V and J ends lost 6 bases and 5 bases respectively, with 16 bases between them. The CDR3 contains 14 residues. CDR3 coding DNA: TGTGCCAGCAGTTATAATAACAGGGTTTATGGCTACACCTTC. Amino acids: CASSYNNRVYGYTF.

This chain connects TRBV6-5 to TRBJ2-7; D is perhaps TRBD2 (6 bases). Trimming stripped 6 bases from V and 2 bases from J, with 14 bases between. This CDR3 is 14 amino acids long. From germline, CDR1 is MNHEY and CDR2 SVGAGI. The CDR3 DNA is TGTGCCAGCAGGAGGGGTGGCGGGACCTACGAGCAGTACTTC. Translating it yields CASRRGGGTYEQYF.

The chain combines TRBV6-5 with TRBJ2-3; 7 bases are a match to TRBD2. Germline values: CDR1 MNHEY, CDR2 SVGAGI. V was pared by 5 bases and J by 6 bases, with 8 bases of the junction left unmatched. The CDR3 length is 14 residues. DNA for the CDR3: TGTGCCAGCAGTCGGACTAGATCGTTGGATACGCAGTATTTT. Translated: CASSRTRSLDTQYF.

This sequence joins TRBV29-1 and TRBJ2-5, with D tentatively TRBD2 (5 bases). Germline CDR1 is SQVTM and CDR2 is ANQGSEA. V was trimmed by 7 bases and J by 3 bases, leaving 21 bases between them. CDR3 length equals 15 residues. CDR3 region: CSGGYMFGREETQYF. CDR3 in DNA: TGCAGCGGGGGTTATATGTTCGGGCGGGAAGAGACCCAGTACTTC.

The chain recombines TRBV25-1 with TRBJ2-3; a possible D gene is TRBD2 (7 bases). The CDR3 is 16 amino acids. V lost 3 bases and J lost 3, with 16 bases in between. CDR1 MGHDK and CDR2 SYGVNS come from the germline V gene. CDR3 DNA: TGTGCCAGCAGTGATATACGCCGGGGGGCGACAGATACGCAGTATTTT. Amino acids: CASSDIRRGATDTQYF.

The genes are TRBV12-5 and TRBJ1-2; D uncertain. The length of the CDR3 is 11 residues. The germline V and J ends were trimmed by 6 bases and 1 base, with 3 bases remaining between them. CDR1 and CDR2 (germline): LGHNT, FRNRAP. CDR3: CASGLNYGYTF. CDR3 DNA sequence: TGTGCTAGTGGCCTTAACTATGGCTACACCTTC.

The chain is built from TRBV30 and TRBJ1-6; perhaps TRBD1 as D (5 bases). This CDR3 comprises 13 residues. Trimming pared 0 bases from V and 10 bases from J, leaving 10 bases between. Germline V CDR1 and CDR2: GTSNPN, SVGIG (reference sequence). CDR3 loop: CAWSVGWDSPLHF. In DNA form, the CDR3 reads TGTGCCTGGAGTGTAGGATGGGACTCACCCCTCCACTTT.

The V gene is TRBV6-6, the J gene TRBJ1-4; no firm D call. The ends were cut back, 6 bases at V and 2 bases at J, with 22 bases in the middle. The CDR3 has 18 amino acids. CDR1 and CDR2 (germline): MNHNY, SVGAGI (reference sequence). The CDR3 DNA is TGTGCCAGCAGGCGACGGGCCTCAGTTGGTGGTACTAATGAAAAACTGTTTTTT. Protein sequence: CASRRRASVGGTNEKLFF.